The TCR beta chain described here comes from a study of blood T cell repertoires in COVID-19. The overall study: Sources were T cells, B-cell-depleted T cells, or PBMCs; the material itself was cDNA or gDNA.

TCRdb's table, derived via immunoSEQ multiplex PCR, lists solely in-frame clones and lacks some. Of approximately 360,000 clones in the sample, 88% were seen once. CDR3 length: 14 amino acids. Germline CDR1 is SGDLS and CDR2 is YYNGEE. Trimming left V 7 bases short and J 4 bases short, with 16 bases between. This clone was recorded once. The source material was PBMCs or T cells enriched from blood (not recorded which). This rearrangement joins TRBV9 to TRBJ2-3; TRBD1 might be the D (5 bases). This clonotype originated in a woman younger than 45 with acute COVID-19. CDR3 sequence (DNA): TGTGCCAGCGGACCAGGGATAGTGGCAGATACGCAGTATTTT. Its translation: CASGPGIVADTQYF.